The next 20 T cell receptor beta chains were all read from a single sample in a study of blood T cell repertoires in COVID-19 (dated by TCRdb to 2018 to 2021). Libraries were built with the immunoSEQ multiplex PCR assay. In TCRdb, the immuneACCESS table is reduced to in-frame sequences with V and J assigned. These tables do not hold every clone; where another copy was compared, an unresolved V gene accounts for under half, and the others remain unexplained. Across this sample there are fewer than 85,000 clones, with around 83% seen only once. Of the sample, about 4.6% falls within the top ten clones. Sequenced sample: peripheral blood. These TCRs come from an older man with acute or convalescent COVID-19.

This chain uses TRBV7-2 with TRBJ2-5; 12 nucleotides agree with TRBD1. J lost 6 bases, V lost 5 bases, and 7 bases had no gene match. Germline V gene sequence: CDR1 SGHTA, CDR2 FQGNSA. CDR3 length: 15 residues. Here the CDR3 DNA reads TGTGCCAGCAGCCCGGGACAGGGGGCGGGTCAGACCCAGTACTTC. Protein product: CASSPGQGAGQTQYF.

This clone was detected ten times or more. This CDR3 is CASSPHGVANTGELFF. DNA of the CDR3: TGTGCCAGCAGTCCTCACGGGGTAGCGAACACCGGGGAGCTGTTTTTT. The chain uses TRBV28 and TRBJ2-2; the D gene is possibly TRBD2 (5 bases). Trimming took 5 bases from V and 0 from J, leaving 13 bases between them. This CDR3 region has 16 residues. The germline CDR1 and CDR2 sequences are MDHEN and SYDVKM. Full variable domain (missing parts from reference TRBV28 and TRBJ2-2): DVKVTQSSRYLVKRTGEKVFLECVQDMDHENMFWYRQDPGLGLRLIYFSYDVKMKEKGDIPEGYSVSREKKERFSLILESASTNQTSMYLCASSPHGVANTGELFFGEGSRLTVL.

In this sample, this clone turned up a few times. The V gene is TRBV12-2, the J gene TRBJ2-5; the table's D call of TRBD2 was not tested on the DNA. TRBV12-2 is a documented pseudogene. This CDR3 region has 18 residues. CDR3 sequence: CASRLYSPPPGGRETQYF. CDR3 nucleotide sequence: TGTGCAAGTCGCTTATATAGTCCCCCTCCGGGGGGAAGGGAGACCCAGTACTTC.

The chain combines TRBV6-6 with TRBJ1-2; weak D call: TRBD1 (6 bases). The CDR3 sequence is 16 residues long. Germline lookup yields CDR1 MNHNY and CDR2 SVGAGI (reference sequence). V lost 4 bases to trimming and J lost 8 bases, with 23 bases between them. The CDR3 sequence: CASSSQGTSFTGGYTF. CDR3 bases: TGTGCCAGCAGTTCGCAGGGGACATCTTTCACGGGGGGCTACACCTTC.

The V call is TRBV27, the J call TRBJ2-6; possibly TRBD2 for D (5 bases). Germline V gene lookup returns CDR1 MNHEY and CDR2 SMNVEV (reference sequence). There are 17 residues in the CDR3. The V and J ends lost 0 bases and 4 bases respectively, with 13 bases between them. CDR3 in DNA: TGTGCCAGCAGTTTATCGGGGAGACTATCCGGGGCCAACGTCCTGACTTTC. Translated: CASSLSGRLSGANVLTF.

The chain employs TRBV4-1 and TRBJ1-1, with TRBD1 matching over 9 bases. The CDR3 covers 17 residues. Per germline, CDR1 MGHRA and CDR2 YSYEKL. V dropped 2 bases and J dropped 1; count of bases not matched to a gene: 8. CDR3 sequence (DNA): TGCGCCAGCAGCCAATTTCCCGTGGGACAGGGGAACACTGAAGCTTTCTTT. Its protein is CASSQFPVGQGNTEAFF.

The chain links TRBV25-1 to TRBJ2-3; D is perhaps TRBD2 (6 bases). The germline V gene encodes CDR1 MGHDK and CDR2 SYGVNS. The CDR3 is made up of 13 amino acids. V shed 3 bases and J shed 6 bases, with 10 bases lying between them. CDR3 coding DNA: TGTGCCAGCAGTGAGGCGGGGACCGATACGCAGTATTTT. This translates into CASSEAGTDTQYF. Combining the CDR3 with reference TRBV25-1 and TRBJ2-3 gives the whole variable domain EADIYQTPRYLVIGTGKKITLECSQTMGHDKMYWYQQDPGMELHLIHYSYGVNSTEKGDLSSESTVSRIRTEHFPLTLESARPSHTSQYLCASSEAGTDTQYFGPGTRLTVL.

This sequence joins TRBV28 and TRBJ1-2; no firm D call. Germline assignment: CDR1 MDHEN and CDR2 SYDVKM. CDR3 length: 14 residues. The germline V and J ends were trimmed by 4 bases and 10 bases, with 19 bases remaining between them. CDR3 amino acids: CASSSRGLGYSYTF. The CDR3 nucleotides are TGTGCCAGCAGTTCTAGAGGACTCGGTTATTCCTACACCTTC.

There are a few counts of this clone. The chain links TRBV11-2 to TRBJ2-2, with TRBD2 matching over 7 bases. J was trimmed by 2 bases and V by 6 bases; bases with no gene match: 6. The CDR3 is 15 amino acids. From germline, CDR1 is SGHAT and CDR2 FQNNGV. The CDR3 sequence: CASSRLALNTGELFF. DNA of the CDR3: TGTGCCAGCAGTCGACTAGCCCTAAACACCGGGGAGCTGTTTTTT.

This clone was recorded a few times. This sequence joins TRBV5-1 and TRBJ2-1; D remains ambiguous. Trimming removed 0 bases at V and 7 bases at J, with 8 bases between. CDR3 length equals 13 residues. CDR1 is SGHRS and CDR2 is YFSETQ in the germline V gene. CDR3 amino acids: CASSLDLRNEQFF. Written as DNA, the CDR3 is TGCGCCAGCAGCTTGGACCTAAGAAATGAGCAGTTCTTC.

This clone was counted a single time. The V call is TRBV11-2, the J call TRBJ1-4; D is unclear. The germline gives CDR1 SGHAT, CDR2 FQNNGV. Trimming cost V 1 base and J 6 bases, with 12 bases left between them. CDR3 length: 15 residues. CDR3 amino acids: CASSLGARNYEKLFF. CDR3 DNA: TGTGCCAGCAGCTTAGGGGCACGGAATTATGAAAAACTGTTTTTT.

The chain is built from TRBV21-1 and TRBJ2-5; whether TRBD1, the table's D call, matches the DNA was not checked. TRBV21-1 is listed as a pseudogene. The CDR3 extends over 16 amino acids. This chain's CDR3 is CASIDCPGQGAETQYF. DNA for the CDR3: TGTGCCAGCATCGATTGTCCGGGACAGGGGGCAGAGACCCAGTACTTC.

In DNA form, the CDR3 reads TGCGCCAGCAGCCAAGTGGCGGCGACTAACTATGGCTACACCTTC. This gives the protein CASSQVAATNYGYTF. The gene calls are TRBV4-3 and TRBJ1-2; D not resolved. This CDR3 comprises 15 residues. CDR1 LGHNA and CDR2 YSLEER come from the germline V gene. The V gene lost 1 base and the J gene lost 0 bases, with 9 bases spanning the gap.

V and J are TRBV28 and TRBJ1-6; no clear D. Trimming left V 5 bases short and J 3 bases short, with 11 bases between. This CDR3 is 15 amino acids long. Germline V gene lookup returns CDR1 MDHEN and CDR2 SYDVKM. The CDR3 loop reads CASSGTELYNSPLHF. The CDR3, as DNA: TGTGCCAGCAGTGGAACAGAACTCTATAATTCACCCCTCCACTTT.

V and J are TRBV19 and TRBJ2-2, with unresolved D. V dropped 3 bases and J dropped 6 bases, with 8 bases sitting between them. Germline lookup yields CDR1 LNHDA and CDR2 SQIVND (reference sequence). The CDR3 loop spans 13 amino acids. CDR3 amino acids: CASSIYSPGELFF. In nucleotides, the CDR3 is TGTGCCAGTAGTATCTACAGTCCCGGGGAGCTGTTTTTT.

The chain carries TRBV5-1 and TRBJ1-4; 9 bases line up with TRBD1. Germline V gives CDR1 SGHRS, CDR2 YFSETQ. The CDR3 is 16 residues long. V trimming: 0 bases; J trimming: 8 bases; junction bases outside the gene matches: 8. The CDR3 region is CASSLEQGAPGEKLFF. As DNA, the CDR3 is TGCGCCAGCAGCTTGGAACAGGGGGCGCCGGGGGAAAAACTGTTTTTT.

V and J are TRBV27 and TRBJ1-6, with D perhaps TRBD1 (5 bases). The CDR3 is 16 amino acids. Trimming took 1 base from V and 5 from J, leaving 12 bases between them. Germline loops: CDR1 MNHEY, CDR2 SMNVEV (reference sequence). The CDR3 sequence: CASSLWGVGNNSPLHF. Here the CDR3 DNA reads TGTGCCAGCAGTTTATGGGGGGTTGGGAATAATTCACCCCTCCACTTT.

The chain links TRBV6-6 to TRBJ1-4; maybe TRBD1 (6 bases). V dropped 3 bases and J dropped 5 bases, with 10 bases sitting between them. Germline V gives CDR1 MNHNY, CDR2 SVGAGI (reference sequence). The CDR3 loop spans 14 amino acids. The CDR3 DNA reads TGTGCCAGCAGTTATCAACAGGGAAATGAAAAACTGTTTTTT. The encoded protein is CASSYQQGNEKLFF.

In its sample, this clone was seen a few times. The chain links TRBV6-2 or TRBV6-3 to TRBJ2-7; 8 bases line up with TRBD2. Germline trimming cut 2 bases from V and 7 bases from J; bases unmatched to any gene: 16. The germline CDR1 and CDR2 sequences are MNHEY and SVGEGT. This CDR3 spans 17 amino acids. CDR3: CASSYAAGGTGRTEQYF. DNA for the CDR3: TGTGCCAGCAGTTACGCTGCGGGGGGCACCGGGAGGACAGAGCAGTACTTC.

This clone was observed a single time. The chain links TRBV4-1 to TRBJ2-6, with D possibly matching TRBD1 (5 bases). This CDR3 comprises 18 residues. V lost 2 bases and J 0 bases, leaving 14 bases between the germline ends. Germline assignment: CDR1 MGHRA and CDR2 YSYEKL. CDR3 sequence (DNA): TGCGCCAGCAGCCAACGACTTATTAGGGGCTCTGGGGCCAACGTCCTGACTTTC. This encodes CASSQRLIRGSGANVLTF.